This paragraph reports one TCR beta chain. The data stem from a study of T cell changes during pregnancy in multiple sclerosis. The method was immunoSEQ multiplex PCR; TCRdb's version includes in-frame clones alone and lacks a portion of them. The table lists approximately 83,000 clones, approximately 92% of them singletons. This CDR3 region has 17 residues. Germline V gene lookup returns CDR1 SGHVS and CDR2 FNYEAQ. Trimming at V came to 5 bases and at J to 1 base, leaving 10 bases not matched to a gene. The clonotype originates from a female donor with multiple sclerosis, enrolled in a pregnancy study. This chain links TRBV7-6 with TRBJ2-5; 10 positions match TRBD1. Sequencing used peripheral blood, obtained in the first trimester of pregnancy. The CDR3 DNA reads as TGTGCCAGCAGCCTGCGACAGGGGGCGATATCCCAAGAGACCCAGTACTTC. It specifies CASSLRQGAISQETQYF.